The T cell receptor (beta chain) described here comes from a study of cytomegalovirus exposure and HLA in healthy donors. At the level of the study: An early release of data contained about 85 million unique TCRs, which came from HLA-typed donors. General study points: Reports described diagnosis of cytomegalovirus status by the classifier as highly specific and sensitive.

Points on this clone: Its specificity is not known.

The germline CDR1 and CDR2 sequences are MNHNS and SASEGT. This CDR3 comprises 13 residues. V lost 4 bases to trimming and J lost 1 base, with 5 bases between them. PCR used 60 Vbeta primers and 13 Jbeta primers. The table came from immunoSEQ multiplex PCR; TCRdb's copy has only in-frame clones and leaves some out. In the table there are roughly 200,000 clones, 65% to 90% of which are singletons. The origin of this receptor is a woman under 40 in good health and CMV-seronegative. J is TRBJ1-3 and V is TRBV6-1; no definite D call. The sample consisted of PBMCs. The CDR3 is CASSVSSGNTIYF. The CDR3 DNA reads as TGTGCCAGCAGTGTCAGTTCTGGAAACACCATATATTTT.